The clone carrying this T cell receptor beta chain was recorded at least ten times. Its matching antigen is unknown. Read data end 3 residues before the CDR3 end; the end is taken from the germline J gene. This CDR3 contains 14 residues. CDR1 is SEHNR, CDR2 FQNEAQ, per germline (reference sequence). After removal of 10 bases from V and 5 bases from J, the junction contained 7 bases not matched to a gene. This record belongs to a study of T cell clonality in common variable immunodeficiency. Study findings and constraints: Fewer deletions and N-nucleotide insertions were reportedly seen in common variable immunodeficiency TCR beta sequences. Shared TCRbeta clones were fewer between CVID subjects than controls.

Equal genomic DNA amounts from CVID and control samples were sequenced. Measured with immunoSEQ multiplex PCR; TCRdb has only the in-frame clones, and not every one. This sample has approximately 40,000 clones and no singletons, with around 9.5% in the ten largest. Source material: peripheral blood mononuclear cells. V and J are TRBV7-9 and TRBJ2-1; 11 bases line up with TRBD2. The sequence came from a person between 18 and 75 years old in good health. The covered CDR3 bases are TGTGCCATCTCGGGACTAGCGGTAGACAATGAG. This encodes CAISGLAVDNE. The CDR3 reads in full as CAISGLAVDNEQFF.